The 32 T cell receptor beta chains below were found in one sample sequenced in a study of T cells in women clearing cervical HPV infection. Some clones are missing from TCRdb's copy, which holds only in-frame ones; the method was immunoSEQ multiplex PCR. Its listing shows 45,000 to 55,000 clones. What was sequenced was blood buffy coat. All receptors come from a woman aged 18-69 years with a cervical HPV16 infection that either progressed to CIN3+ or cleared (not recorded which).

Turning to this clone: The CDR3 end falls 3 residues outside the read, so it is completed with the germline J gene. J is TRBJ1-1 and V is TRBV6-1; D may be TRBD1 (5 bases). The V gene's germline CDR1 is MNHNS and CDR2 SASEGT. V gave up 0 bases and J gave up 1 base, with 6 bases separating them. The CDR3 runs 14 residues. The CDR3 here is CASSEAGENTEAFF. Partial CDR3 DNA: TGTGCCAGCAGTGAAGCAGGGGAGAACACTGAA.

Details on this clone: The read gets to within 3 residues of the CDR3 end, and the germline J gene fills in the rest. The chain combines TRBV7-3 with TRBJ2-7; TRBD2 aligns across 7 bases. Trimming took 1 base from V and 2 from J; bases not matched to a gene: 8. CDR1 is SGHTA and CDR2 is FQGTGA in the germline V gene. There are 16 residues in the CDR3. The covered CDR3 bases are TGTGCCAGCAGCTTAAGACCTGGGGGGGGGACCTACGAG. Protein product: CASSLRPGGGTYE. The entire CDR3 sequence reads CASSLRPGGGTYEQYF.

Regarding this clone: Read coverage stops 3 residues before the CDR3 terminus; the germline J gene supplies the remainder. V and J are TRBV7-2 and TRBJ1-4, with D possibly being TRBD1 (6 bases). The germline gives CDR1 SGHTA, CDR2 FQGNSA. The CDR3 runs to 15 residues. The V end was cut by 4 bases, the J end by 5 bases, with 14 bases between. The covered CDR3 bases are TGTGCCAGCAGCTCCCACAGGGCGAAAAATGAAAAA. It specifies CASSSHRAKNEK. The entire CDR3 protein reads CASSSHRAKNEKLFF.

Comments on this clone: With the read ending 3 residues before the CDR3 end, the germline J gene is used to fill in that end. The chain joins TRBV7-2 to TRBJ2-3; 7 nucleotides align to TRBD2. The junction had 11 bases not matched to a gene; V was cut back by 5 bases and J by 6 bases. This CDR3 is 15 amino acids long. Germline-derived CDR1 and CDR2 are SGHTA and FQGNSA. The CDR3 reads CASSPGLLAEDTQYF. The CDR3 bases that were read are TGTGCCAGCAGCCCCGGTCTCCTAGCGGAGGATACG.

Concerning this clone: The sequence runs out 3 residues before the end of the CDR3; the remainder is reconstructed from the germline J gene. The chain recombines TRBV29-1 with TRBJ1-1; tentatively, D is TRBD1 (5 bases). The V end was cut by 7 bases, the J end by 6 bases, with 12 bases between. In germline, CDR1 is SQVTM, CDR2 ANQGSEA. CDR3 length: 11 residues. The CDR3 spells CSATGSAEAFF. The CDR3 bases that were read are TGCAGCGCCACAGGTTCCGCTGAA.

Notes on this clone: Coverage ceases 3 residues before the CDR3 finishes, and the germline J gene fills in the end. The chain uses TRBV6-2 or TRBV6-3 and TRBJ2-1, with 7 bases lining up with TRBD1. V was pared by 1 base and J by 2 bases, with 5 bases of the junction left unmatched. CDR3 length: 16 residues. Looked up from germline, CDR1 is MNHEY and CDR2 is SVGEGT. This chain's CDR3 is CASSYFSGGAYNEQFF. CDR3 DNA (partial): TGTGCCAGCAGTTACTTCTCAGGGGGTGCCTACAATGAG.

Details on this clone: The DNA ends 3 residues before the CDR3 does, and the rest of the CDR3 is filled in from the germline J gene. The genes are TRBV12-3 or TRBV12-4 and TRBJ2-1; a weak D match, TRBD1 (6 bases). Trimming removed 6 bases from V and 7 bases from J, with 16 bases in between. There are 14 residues in the CDR3. CDR3 DNA (partial): TGTGCCAGCAGGCCAGGGGTTGTTAGTAATGAG. Amino acid sequence: CASRPGVVSNE. The full CDR3 reads CASRPGVVSNEQFF.

Notes on this clone: The read stops 3 residues short of the end of the CDR3; the missing end is completed from the germline J gene. The chain uses TRBV18 and TRBJ1-1; no clear D gene. V was clipped by 3 bases and J by 6 bases, with 14 bases between them. The germline V gene has CDR1 KGHSH and CDR2 LQKENI. The CDR3 has 14 amino acids. The covered CDR3 bases are TGTGCCAGCTCACCCCCCGAAATTGGCTCTGAA. Protein sequence: CASSPPEIGSE. The CDR3 in its entirety is CASSPPEIGSEAFF.

For this clone: Read coverage stops 3 residues before the CDR3 terminus; the germline J gene supplies the remainder. The chain employs TRBV12-5 and TRBJ2-2; D gene uncertain. Between the trimmed V and J ends, which lost 2 bases and 9 bases, there was a span of 10 bases. In germline, CDR1 is LGHNT, CDR2 FRNRAP. The CDR3 is 13 residues long. CDR3: CASGLRVYRELFF. The sequenced part of the CDR3 DNA is TGTGCTAGTGGTTTGAGGGTCTACAGGGAG.

Note on this clone: Read coverage stops 3 residues before the CDR3 terminus; the germline J gene supplies the remainder. The chain employs TRBV28 and TRBJ1-5; TRBD1 matches at 7 bases. This CDR3 contains 14 residues. Germline V gene sequence: CDR1 MDHEN, CDR2 SYDVKM. Losses at the gene ends were 7 bases for V and 5 bases for J; bases not matched to a gene: 8. CDR3 sequence: CASNDRDGYQPQHF. CDR3 DNA, as far as it was read: TGTGCCAGCAACGACAGGGACGGGTATCAGCCC. Variable domain in full (rest from reference TRBV28 and TRBJ1-5): DVKVTQSSRYLVKRTGEKVFLECVQDMDHENMFWYRQDPGLGLRLIYFSYDVKMKEKGDIPEGYSVSREKKERFSLILESASTNQTSMYLCASNDRDGYQPQHFGDGTRLSIL.

Concerning this clone: The read finishes 3 residues shy of the CDR3 end, and the germline J gene is used to complete it. V usage is TRBV6-1 and J usage is TRBJ2-7, with 9 bases lining up with TRBD2. The V and J ends lost 0 bases and 1 base, in that order; junction bases with no gene match: 4. Germline V gene lookup returns CDR1 MNHNS and CDR2 SASEGT. There are 16 residues in the CDR3. CDR3 in amino acids: CASSEASGRPSYEQYF. The sequenced CDR3 bases are TGTGCCAGCAGTGAAGCTAGCGGGAGACCATCCTACGAG.

Concerning this clone itself: From the germline J gene comes the end of the CDR3, since the read stops 3 residues before it. The rearrangement uses TRBV4-2 and TRBJ1-1; maybe TRBD1 (6 bases). The CDR3 has 13 residues. V gave up 1 base and J gave up 6 bases, with 9 bases separating them. Germline values: CDR1 LGHNA, CDR2 YNFKEQ. The CDR3 DNA, read in part, is TGTGCCAGCAGCCAAGTCGGGACATCTGAA. Protein sequence: CASSQVGTSE. The CDR3, in full, reads CASSQVGTSEAFF.

Comments on this clone: With the read ending 3 residues before the CDR3 end, the germline J gene is used to fill in that end. V is TRBV24-1 and J is TRBJ2-1, with TRBD1 as a possible D gene (6 bases). Germline CDR1 is KGHDR and CDR2 is SFDVKD. This CDR3 has 12 amino acids. The ends were cut back, 9 bases at V and 4 bases at J, with 9 bases in the middle. The CDR3 DNA, read in part, is TGTGCCACCGAAGGGGGTTACAATGAG. Its translation is CATEGGYNE. The full CDR3 reads CATEGGYNEQFF.

Note on this clone: The read is 3 residues too short to cover the CDR3 end, so that end is filled in from the germline J gene. The chain is built from TRBV19 and TRBJ2-7; TRBD1 matches at 8 bases. The V gene's germline CDR1 is LNHDA and CDR2 SQIVND (reference sequence). The CDR3 has 15 amino acids. After removal of 3 bases from V and 5 bases from J, the junction contained 9 bases not matched to a gene. The CDR3 bases that were read are TGTGCCAGTAGTATTCTGGCAGGGGGCTTCGACGAG. It encodes CASSILAGGFDE. The whole CDR3 sequence is CASSILAGGFDEQYF.

In the case of this clone: The read ends 3 residues before the CDR3 terminus; that terminus is restored from the germline J gene. The chain joins TRBV28 to TRBJ1-5; TRBD1 might be the D (6 bases). This CDR3 has 16 residues. Trimming shortened V by 5 bases and J by 1 base, and 15 bases separated the two germline ends. Per germline, CDR1 MDHEN and CDR2 SYDVKM. CDR3 DNA (partial): TGTGCCAGCAGTGGGAACAGGGACCTCAGCAATCAGCCC. This gives the protein CASSGNRDLSNQP. From start to end, the CDR3 is CASSGNRDLSNQPQHF.

Points on this clone: The CDR3 end falls 3 residues outside the read, so it is completed with the germline J gene. This sequence joins TRBV7-6 and TRBJ2-7; 8 nucleotides agree with TRBD1. This CDR3 is built from 15 residues. V was pared by 4 bases and J by 5 bases, with 10 bases of the junction left unmatched. CDR1 and CDR2 from the germline V gene are SGHVS and FNYEAQ. The chain's CDR3 is CASSSEPDRAHEQYF. The sequenced CDR3 bases are TGTGCCAGCAGCTCAGAGCCGGACAGGGCCCACGAG.

Worth noting for this clone: The DNA ends 3 residues before the CDR3 does, and the rest of the CDR3 is filled in from the germline J gene. The rearrangement links TRBV29-1 to TRBJ1-2, with 8 bases aligning to TRBD1. The CDR3 runs 12 residues. Germline values: CDR1 SQVTM, CDR2 ANQGSEA. This CDR3 is CSVTDRVRGYTF. The sequenced CDR3 bases are TGCAGCGTTACGGACAGGGTAAGAGGC. Together with reference TRBV29-1 and TRBJ1-2, the CDR3 gives the full variable domain: SAVISQKPSRDICQRGTSLTIQCQVDSQVTMMFWYRQQPGQSLTLIATANQGSEATYESGFVIDKFPISRPNLTFSTLTVSNMSPEDSSIYLCSVTDRVRGYTFGSGTRLTVV.

For this clone: Read data end 3 residues before the CDR3 end; the end is taken from the germline J gene. The rearrangement joins TRBV4-1 to TRBJ1-1; D call uncertain. Per the germline V gene, CDR1 is MGHRA and CDR2 is YSYEKL. Deletions cut 4 bases from V and 6 bases from J, with 18 bases between. The CDR3 runs to 15 residues. The CDR3: CASSPKDGGRAEAFF. CDR3 DNA (partial): TGCGCCAGCAGCCCAAAAGATGGAGGGCGCGCTGAA.

With regard to this clone: The DNA ends 3 residues before the CDR3 does, and the rest of the CDR3 is filled in from the germline J gene. The genes are TRBV2 and TRBJ1-6; 10 bases are shared with TRBD1. The germline V gene has CDR1 SNHLY and CDR2 FYNNEI. Trimming took 4 bases from V and 8 from J; bases not matched to a gene: 2. This CDR3 has 14 residues. This CDR3 reads CASSGDRGDSPLHF. The sequenced CDR3 bases are TGTGCCAGCAGTGGGGACAGGGGCGATTCACCC.

As to this clone: The CDR3 end falls 3 residues outside the read, so it is completed with the germline J gene. This chain links TRBV30 with TRBJ1-2, with D perhaps TRBD1 (6 bases). This CDR3 is 13 amino acids long. The germline gives CDR1 GTSNPN, CDR2 SVGIG (reference sequence). CDR3 sequence reads: CAWTPRKGVGYTF. The covered CDR3 bases are TGTGCCTGGACCCCCAGGAAGGGGGTGGGC.

With respect to this clone: The read falls 3 residues short of the CDR3 end, and the missing part is taken from the germline J gene. The chain is built from TRBV6-1 and TRBJ1-4; 7 nucleotides align to TRBD1. The V and J ends lost 1 base and 8 bases, in that order; junction bases with no gene match: 7. Germline assignment: CDR1 MNHNS and CDR2 SASEGT. This CDR3 contains 15 residues. The DNA read from the CDR3 is TGTGCCAGCAGTGAAGTCGGGGAGGGGGCAGAAAAA. It encodes CASSEVGEGAEK. The CDR3 in full is CASSEVGEGAEKLFF.

Regarding this clone: The CDR3 end lies 3 residues beyond the end of the read and is filled in from the germline J gene. The rearrangement links TRBV4-2 to TRBJ1-1; D remains ambiguous. The CDR3 spans 14 residues. Germline values: CDR1 LGHNA, CDR2 YNFKEQ. Trimming took off 4 bases at V and 1 base at J, with 10 bases between the two ends. The CDR3 sequence: CASSLASPNTEAFF. Incomplete CDR3 DNA: TGTGCCAGCAGCCTCGCGTCCCCGAACACTGAA.

Here the CDR3 reads CSARRRKDRGPRYNEQFF. The DNA read from the CDR3 is TGCAGTGCTAGACGGAGGAAGGACAGGGGCCCCCGCTACAATGAG. The chain combines TRBV20-1 with TRBJ2-1; TRBD1 aligns across 9 bases. The CDR3 is cut off 3 residues early in the read; its end comes from the germline J gene. This CDR3 region has 18 residues. The junction had 14 bases not matched to a gene; V was cut back by 2 bases and J by 3 bases. Germline lookup yields CDR1 DFQATT and CDR2 SNEGSKA (reference sequence).

Turning to this clone: The CDR3 end is not reached by the read, which stops 3 residues before it; the germline J gene fills it in. The rearrangement links TRBV20-1 to TRBJ1-4; 10 nucleotides line up with TRBD1. The junction had 6 bases not matched to a gene; V was cut back by 6 bases and J by 8 bases. CDR1 DFQATT and CDR2 SNEGSKA come from the germline V gene (reference sequence). This CDR3 region has 13 residues. Partial CDR3 DNA: TGCAGTGCCCCCCGGACAGGGGGAGAAAAA. The encoded protein is CSAPRTGGEK. The whole CDR3 is CSAPRTGGEKLFF.

A remark on this clone: The read gets to within 3 residues of the CDR3 end, and the germline J gene fills in the rest. The gene calls are TRBV12-3 or TRBV12-4 and TRBJ1-1; 9 bases align to TRBD1. This CDR3 has 15 residues. Trimming cost V 7 bases and J 2 bases; bases outside gene matches: 8. The sequenced CDR3 bases are TGTGCCAGCACTTCTCCGGGACAGGGAAACACTGAA. It codes for CASTSPGQGNTE. From start to end, the CDR3 is CASTSPGQGNTEAFF.

For this clone: Read sequence stops 3 residues before the CDR3 end, and the germline J gene provides the missing end. The V and J genes are TRBV19 and TRBJ2-4, with 7 bases matching TRBD1. CDR1 and CDR2 (germline): LNHDA, SQIVND (reference sequence). CDR3 length: 13 amino acids. The J segment lost 9 bases and the V segment lost 5 bases, leaving 7 bases of the junction unmatched. CDR3: CASSPTGVGIQYF. The part of the CDR3 DNA that was read is TGTGCCAGTAGTCCCACAGGGGTCGGCATT.

Worth noting for this clone: The read ends 3 residues early relative to the CDR3; the germline J gene fills the gap. This sequence joins TRBV6-1 and TRBJ2-7, with D possibly matching TRBD1 (5 bases). The CDR3 extends over 15 amino acids. The germline V gene has CDR1 MNHNS and CDR2 SASEGT. The V and J ends lost 6 bases and 5 bases respectively, with 20 bases between them. The covered CDR3 bases are TGTGCCAGCAGCGAAACAGGTCTTGTGTCGGACGAG. Its translation: CASSETGLVSDE. The complete CDR3 reads CASSETGLVSDEQYF.

In the case of this clone: The read is 3 residues too short to cover the CDR3 end, so that end is filled in from the germline J gene. The chain couples TRBV2 to TRBJ1-2, with a possible D match to TRBD1 (6 bases). The CDR3 contains 12 residues. Germline CDR1 and CDR2: SNHLY and FYNNEI. CDR3 protein: CASRRTVMGYTF. CDR3 bases read: TGTGCCAGCAGGAGGACAGTAATGGGC.

As to this clone: The observed sequence ends 3 residues before the CDR3 terminus, with the missing tail filled in from the germline J gene. The chain links TRBV20-1 to TRBJ1-1, with D perhaps TRBD1 (6 bases). With 2 bases removed from V and 1 base from J, the gap between germline ends came to 11 bases. The CDR3 is 14 amino acids. Germline CDR1 reads DFQATT; CDR2 reads SNEGSKA (reference sequence). The DNA read from the CDR3 is TGCAGTGCTAGACCGATACAGGGGAACACTGAA. Protein sequence: CSARPIQGNTE. The whole CDR3 reads CSARPIQGNTEAFF.

A word on this clone: The CDR3 end lies 3 residues beyond the end of the read and is filled in from the germline J gene. This chain uses TRBV20-1 with TRBJ1-1, with D tentatively TRBD1 (5 bases). The CDR3 has 15 residues. Germline CDR1 DFQATT, CDR2 SNEGSKA (reference sequence). The V gene lost 0 bases and the J gene lost 5 bases, with 16 bases spanning the gap. CDR3 bases read: TGCAGTGCTAGAGATCCGGTTGCCAGGGTAACTGAA. Translated: CSARDPVARVTE. The full CDR3 protein is CSARDPVARVTEAFF.

Turning to this clone: The CDR3 end is not reached by the read, which stops 3 residues before it; the germline J gene fills it in. This sequence joins TRBV7-2 and TRBJ2-1, with 13 bases identical to TRBD2. The ends lost 4 bases at V and 6 bases at J; junction bases unmatched: 3. The germline CDR1 and CDR2 sequences are SGHTA and FQGNSA. The CDR3 has 15 residues. Here the CDR3 reads CASSWTSGRLNEQFF. The CDR3 bases that were read are TGTGCCAGCAGCTGGACTAGCGGGAGACTCAATGAG.

As for this clone: The CDR3 goes on 3 residues after the read ends, and that part is filled in from the germline J gene. V gene TRBV20-1 combines with J gene TRBJ2-1, with D possibly matching TRBD1 (6 bases). Germline V gives CDR1 DFQATT, CDR2 SNEGSKA (reference sequence). This CDR3 contains 15 residues. Between the trimmed V and J ends, which lost 5 bases and 3 bases, there was a span of 17 bases. The part of the CDR3 DNA that was read is TGCAGTGCTCCTGATGGGGGACAAAACTACAATGAG. Amino acids: CSAPDGGQNYNE. The full CDR3 reads CSAPDGGQNYNEQFF.